The next 24 T cell receptor beta chains were all read from a single sample in a study of blood T cell repertoires in COVID-19. Sequencing used immunoSEQ multiplex PCR; TCRdb keeps in-frame clones, though not all of them. The table records 200,000 to 250,000 clones, roughly 85% of them present only once. The sequenced material came from PBMCs or T cells enriched from blood (not recorded which). The receptors were sampled from a woman in her forties or fifties who had been exposed to COVID-19.

The chain employs TRBV11-2 and TRBJ2-1; 7 bases map to TRBD1. Per germline, CDR1 SGHAT and CDR2 FQNNGV. The CDR3 is made up of 15 amino acids. The V segment lost 5 bases and the J segment 6 bases; nucleotides outside the gene matches: 10. The CDR3 bases are TGTGCCAGCAGCCTCCTGGGACAGCTAGGCAATGAGCAGTTCTTC. The encoded protein is CASSLLGQLGNEQFF.

The genes are TRBV10-3 and TRBJ2-3; D might be TRBD2 (5 bases). The V gene's germline CDR1 is ENHRY and CDR2 SYGVKD. V was trimmed by 11 bases and J by 5 bases, leaving 14 bases between them. The CDR3 totals 12 residues. The CDR3, as DNA: TGTGCCTCTTCGGAGCGGAAAGATACGCAGTATTTT. This encodes CASSERKDTQYF.

This chain joins TRBV28 and TRBJ2-7; D uncertain. Germline V gene lookup returns CDR1 MDHEN and CDR2 SYDVKM. The CDR3 runs to 11 residues. V shed 2 bases and J shed 7 bases, with 6 bases lying between them. The CDR3 reads CASSLSREQYF. CDR3 nucleotides: TGTGCCAGCAGTTTAAGCCGAGAGCAGTACTTC.

The chain links TRBV4-1 to TRBJ1-4; D not resolved. The length of the CDR3 is 17 residues. The germline V gene encodes CDR1 MGHRA and CDR2 YSYEKL. V gave up 1 base and J gave up 6 bases, with 18 bases separating them. CDR3 bases: TGCGCCAGCAGCCAAGTTATTATGGGAGTGGTTGATGAAAAACTGTTTTTT. Its protein is CASSQVIMGVVDEKLFF.

The chain has TRBV27 and TRBJ2-3; D unclear. The CDR3 extends over 14 amino acids. Germline V CDR1 and CDR2: MNHEY, SMNVEV (reference sequence). The V and J ends lost 3 bases and 1 base respectively, with 8 bases between them. The CDR3 spells CASSLRRGTDTQYF. In DNA, the CDR3 is TGTGCCAGCAGTTTGCGACGGGGCACAGATACGCAGTATTTT.

This chain uses TRBV13 with TRBJ1-1; D not certain. This CDR3 spans 13 amino acids. The germline gives CDR1 PRHDT, CDR2 FYEKMQ (reference sequence). V dropped 3 bases and J dropped 1 base, with 6 bases sitting between them. The CDR3 coding sequence is TGTGCCAGCAGCTTTCGGGGGAACACTGAAGCTTTCTTT. Protein: CASSFRGNTEAFF. Full variable domain (remainder filled in from reference TRBV13 and TRBJ1-1): AAGVIQSPRHLIKEKRETATLKCYPIPRHDTVYWYQQGPGQDPQFLISFYEKMQSDKGSIPDRFSAQQFSDYHSELNMSSLELGDSALYFCASSFRGNTEAFFGQGTRLTVV.

The gene calls are TRBV6-5 and TRBJ1-5; 7 bases are a match to TRBD1. The CDR3 loop spans 14 amino acids. J lost 4 bases, V lost 10 bases, and 10 bases had no gene match. The germline CDR1 and CDR2 sequences are MNHEY and SVGAGI. CDR3 coding DNA: TGTGCCACCACGGTTAACAGGGGAAATCAGCCCCAGCATTTT. Its translation: CATTVNRGNQPQHF.

The chain's CDR3 is CASSRQPPGQGSSSGNTIYF. The CDR3 nucleotides are TGCGCCAGCAGCCGCCAACCACCGGGACAGGGGTCGTCATCTGGAAACACCATATATTTT. V and J are TRBV4-3 and TRBJ1-3, with TRBD1 matching 10 bases. V trimming: 4 bases; J trimming: 1 base; junction bases outside the gene matches: 16. The CDR3 sequence is 20 residues long. Per the germline V gene, CDR1 is LGHNA and CDR2 is YSLEER.

In DNA form, the CDR3 reads TGTGCCAGCGGACAGGGCTATGGCTACACCTTC. Translating it yields CASGQGYGYTF. This chain links TRBV27 with TRBJ1-2; 8 bases map to TRBD1. Looked up from germline, CDR1 is MNHEY and CDR2 is SMNVEV (reference sequence). CDR3 length: 11 amino acids. V was pared by 8 bases and J by 4 bases, with 0 bases of the junction left unmatched.

This rearrangement joins TRBV18 to TRBJ2-2; maybe TRBD1 (5 bases). Trimming stripped 1 base from V and 3 bases from J, with 12 bases between. The CDR3 spans 16 residues. Looked up from germline, CDR1 is KGHSH and CDR2 is LQKENI. CDR3 DNA sequence: TGTGCCAGCTCACCACAGTCCCCAGGGCACACCGGGGAGCTGTTTTTT. It encodes CASSPQSPGHTGELFF.

The V call is TRBV10-3, the J call TRBJ1-5; TRBD1 is a possible D gene (5 bases). The CDR3 consists of 13 residues. V was shortened by 3 bases and J by 8 bases, with 11 bases between the two germline ends. Germline V gives CDR1 ENHRY, CDR2 SYGVKD. The DNA of the CDR3 is TGTGCCATCAGTGACGGGGGAAGGGAGCCCCAGCATTTT. Residues: CAISDGGREPQHF.

This sequence joins TRBV10-2 and TRBJ2-3; the match to TRBD2 covers 8 bases. V trimming: 3 bases; J trimming: 2 bases; junction bases outside the gene matches: 1. Germline CDR1 is WSHSY and CDR2 is SAAADI. CDR3 length equals 14 residues. Here the CDR3 reads CASSELAVTDTQYF. DNA of the CDR3: TGCGCCAGCAGTGAACTAGCGGTCACAGATACGCAGTATTTT.

The J gene is TRBJ1-1, the V gene TRBV11-2; weak D call: TRBD1 (5 bases). This CDR3 has 12 residues. V was cut by 6 bases and J by 5 bases, with 10 bases left in between. CDR1 and CDR2 (germline): SGHAT, FQNNGV. CDR3 in DNA: TGTGCCAGCAGTTTCGACAGAACTGAAGCTTTCTTT. It yields the protein CASSFDRTEAFF.

The rearrangement uses TRBV7-7 and TRBJ1-1; no definite D call. Germline-derived CDR1 and CDR2 are SSHAT and FNYEAQ (reference sequence). The CDR3 is 13 residues long. The V gene lost 5 bases and the J gene lost 0 bases, with 7 bases spanning the gap. The CDR3 DNA reads TGTGCCAGCAGCCCCGGGTTGAACACTGAAGCTTTCTTT. This codes for CASSPGLNTEAFF.

J is TRBJ2-1 and V is TRBV7-8; D ambiguous. V gave up 1 base and J gave up 0 bases, with 10 bases separating them. CDR3 length equals 16 residues. Looked up from germline, CDR1 is SGHVS and CDR2 is FQNEAQ. CDR3 DNA: TGTGCCAGCAGCTTAGGTTTTCGGAGCTCCTACAATGAGCAGTTCTTC. It yields the protein CASSLGFRSSYNEQFF.

This chain connects TRBV5-1 to TRBJ1-1; D gene unclear. The CDR3 runs to 16 residues. Germline-derived CDR1 and CDR2 are SGHRS and YFSETQ. Trimming shortened V by 4 bases and J by 0 bases, and 16 bases separated the two germline ends. The CDR3 DNA is TGCGCCAGCAGCCTCTCCACAGTACGCCTGAACACTGAAGCTTTCTTT. This encodes CASSLSTVRLNTEAFF.

This sequence joins TRBV5-1 and TRBJ1-1; D gene ambiguous. Germline CDR1 is SGHRS and CDR2 is YFSETQ. The V end was cut by 0 bases, the J end by 3 bases, with 9 bases between. This CDR3 is built from 14 residues. The CDR3 nucleotides read TGCGCCAGCAGCTTGGGGTCAGATTACACTGAAGCTTTCTTT. This sequence encodes CASSLGSDYTEAFF.

The chain joins TRBV4-2 to TRBJ1-2; no firm D call. Germline CDR1 and CDR2: LGHNA and YNFKEQ. This CDR3 is 13 amino acids long. V gave up 4 bases and J gave up 6 bases, with 12 bases separating them. The CDR3 loop reads CASSRGGYDGYTF. In DNA form, the CDR3 reads TGTGCCAGCAGCCGGGGAGGGTATGATGGCTACACCTTC.

V gene TRBV7-9 combines with J gene TRBJ1-1; weak D call: TRBD1 (5 bases). There are 12 residues in the CDR3. Trimming removed 5 bases at V and 7 bases at J, with 11 bases between. CDR1 is SEHNR and CDR2 is FQNEAQ in the germline V gene (reference sequence). Here the CDR3 reads CASSPQAIEAFF. The CDR3 DNA reads TGTGCCAGCAGCCCACAGGCCATTGAAGCTTTCTTT.

The chain employs TRBV14 and TRBJ2-1; D may be TRBD1 (6 bases). With 0 bases removed from V and 2 bases from J, the gap between germline ends came to 11 bases. The length of the CDR3 is 16 residues. Per germline, CDR1 SGHDN and CDR2 FVKESK. The CDR3 spells CASSQEIQGPYNEQFF. The CDR3, as DNA: TGTGCCAGCAGCCAAGAGATTCAGGGGCCCTACAATGAGCAGTTCTTC.

This clone was picked up one time. The chain joins TRBV11-2 to TRBJ1-4; 9 bases are a match to TRBD1. Germline loops: CDR1 SGHAT, CDR2 FQNNGV. J gave up 7 bases and V 4 bases, and 4 bases lay outside the gene matches. The CDR3 has 14 residues. The CDR3 here is CASSSDRGREKLFF. The CDR3 nucleotides read TGTGCCAGCAGCTCGGACAGGGGTCGTGAAAAACTGTTTTTT.

This clone was counted a single time. The V gene is TRBV13, the J gene TRBJ1-2; D possibly corresponds to TRBD1 (6 bases). The CDR3 extends over 13 amino acids. Germline V gene sequence: CDR1 PRHDT, CDR2 FYEKMQ (reference sequence). V was shortened by 5 bases and J by 9 bases, with 16 bases between the two germline ends. Here the CDR3 DNA reads TGTGCCAGCAGCCCGGGGGGCAGTATCAGCTACACCTTC. This encodes CASSPGGSISYTF.

The gene calls are TRBV10-3 and TRBJ1-1; D is uncertain. Trimming stripped 0 bases from V and 9 bases from J, with 14 bases between. The CDR3 is 14 residues long. Germline assignment: CDR1 ENHRY and CDR2 SYGVKD. The CDR3 coding sequence is TGTGCCATCAGTGAGTCGACCCCCGGGAGGAAAGCTTTCTTT. Translating it yields CAISESTPGRKAFF.

The chain employs TRBV9 and TRBJ1-1; TRBD1 might be the D (6 bases). V shed 4 bases and J shed 6 bases, with 13 bases lying between them. The germline CDR1 and CDR2 sequences are SGDLS and YYNGEE. The CDR3 is 13 residues long. CDR3 nucleotide sequence: TGTGCCAGCAGCACCCGGGGGGCGTCTGAAGCTTTCTTT. Residues: CASSTRGASEAFF.